This TCR beta chain is from a study of response to subunit inactivated influenza vaccine. This clonotype has only a few counts. No antigen is known for it. The study, taken as a whole, reports: The study's authors posited that every seasonal influenza vaccination enlists few new T cells.

TCRdb reprocessed the RT-PCR reads with MiXCR, giving one entry per CDR3 protein. The sample holds fewer than 650,000 distinct CDR3 sequences, 10% to 15% seen once. Germline-derived CDR1 and CDR2 are SQVTM and ANQGSEA. V trimming: 4 bases; J trimming: 7 bases; junction bases outside the gene matches: 1. The CDR3 runs to 10 residues. The rearrangement uses TRBV29-1 and TRBJ2-7, with 7 bases aligning to TRBD2. The sample in question was PBMCs from blood, obtained roughly 46 days after vaccination. The sequence derives from a man in his forties or fifties who received an inactivated influenza vaccine. This CDR3 is CSVGREEQYF. The CDR3 DNA reads as TGCAGCGTTGGGCGGGAGGAGCAGTACTTC.